The next 15 T cell receptor beta chains were all read from a single sample in a study of T cell responses to AZD1222 COVID-19 vaccine. Profiling relied on immunoSEQ multiplex PCR, and the TCRdb table lists in-frame clones only, not all of them. The top ten hold about 9% of the sample, which has 150,000 to 190,000 clones, around 87% seen once. This material consisted of peripheral blood, taken 28 days after the second AZD1222 dose. The receptors come from an adult who received the AZD1222 COVID-19 vaccine.

This chain joins TRBV25-1 and TRBJ1-2, with 9 bases identical to TRBD1. The junction had 3 bases not matched to a gene; V was cut back by 8 bases and J by 2 bases. The germline gives CDR1 MGHDK, CDR2 SYGVNS. There are 13 residues in the CDR3. In DNA, the CDR3 is TGTGCCAGCGGCGGGACAGGGAACTATGGCTACACCTTC. Its protein is CASGGTGNYGYTF.

This rearrangement joins TRBV2 to TRBJ2-5; 11 nucleotides line up with TRBD2. V lost 6 bases, J lost 5 bases, and 5 bases stayed unmatched. Per the germline V gene, CDR1 is SNHLY and CDR2 is FYNNEI. The CDR3 extends over 14 amino acids. The CDR3, as DNA: TGTGCCAGCAGCGCTAGCGGGAGGTGGGAGACCCAGTACTTC. The encoded protein is CASSASGRWETQYF.

V is TRBV2 and J is TRBJ2-5; unclear D gene. CDR3 length: 14 amino acids. V gave up 5 bases and J gave up 7 bases, with 17 bases separating them. CDR1 and CDR2 (germline): SNHLY, FYNNEI. The DNA of the CDR3 is TGTGCCAGCAGTAGGAGTAGCACCCTGGGGACCCAGTACTTC. Amino acids: CASSRSSTLGTQYF.

The chain links TRBV7-3 to TRBJ2-3, with TRBD2 matching over 8 bases. V trimming: 9 bases; J trimming: 0 bases; junction bases outside the gene matches: 8. CDR3 size: 15 residues. The V gene's germline CDR1 is SGHTA and CDR2 FQGTGA. Here the CDR3 reads CASAQSGGSTDTQYF. The CDR3 DNA is TGTGCCAGTGCTCAAAGCGGGGGAAGCACAGATACGCAGTATTTT.

The genes are TRBV6-1 and TRBJ1-3; D is ambiguous. With 3 bases removed from V and 0 bases from J, the gap between germline ends came to 12 bases. This CDR3 region has 16 residues. CDR1 MNHNS and CDR2 SASEGT come from the germline V gene. The CDR3 DNA reads TGTGCCAGCAGTGATAGTCGGCCGAGCTCTGGAAACACCATATATTTT. This encodes CASSDSRPSSGNTIYF.

This sequence joins TRBV20-1 and TRBJ2-1; the match to TRBD2 covers 9 bases. The CDR3 extends over 14 amino acids. V lost 3 bases and J lost 5; bases outside the gene matches: 5. The germline V gene encodes CDR1 DFQATT and CDR2 SNEGSKA (reference sequence). The DNA for the CDR3 is TGCAGTGCTAGTGCTAGCGGGACAAACAATGAGCAGTTCTTC. Translating it yields CSASASGTNNEQFF.

The V gene is TRBV12-3 or TRBV12-4, the J gene TRBJ2-7; TRBD2 matches 8 bases. CDR3 length: 13 amino acids. The J segment lost 3 bases and the V segment lost 2 bases, leaving 0 bases of the junction unmatched. The CDR3 is CASSLTSGYEQYF. The CDR3 bases are TGTGCCAGCAGTTTAACTAGCGGCTACGAGCAGTACTTC.

This rearrangement joins TRBV7-9 to TRBJ2-3; D may correspond to TRBD1 or TRBD2 (5 bases each). This CDR3 is built from 15 residues. Trimming cost V 4 bases and J 5 bases, with 16 bases left between them. The V gene's germline CDR1 is SEHNR and CDR2 FQNEAQ (reference sequence). As DNA, the CDR3 is TGTGCCAGCAGCTCCCTCCGCGGTGGGGGAGATACGCAGTATTTT. Translated, it gives CASSSLRGGGDTQYF.

This chain uses TRBV7-9 with TRBJ2-1, with 8 bases identical to TRBD2. Germline V CDR1 and CDR2: SEHNR, FQNEAQ (reference sequence). The length of the CDR3 is 17 residues. Trimming at V came to 3 bases and at J to 7 bases, leaving 14 bases not matched to a gene. CDR3 amino acids: CASSFHGRSGSKNEQFF. The CDR3 DNA is TGTGCCAGCAGCTTCCACGGTCGGAGCGGGAGTAAGAATGAGCAGTTCTTC.

A few counts support this clone. V gene TRBV5-1 combines with J gene TRBJ2-1; D is possibly TRBD2 (6 bases). The V end lost 5 bases, the J end lost 8 bases, and 17 bases lay between the germline ends. The length of the CDR3 is 14 residues. CDR1 is SGHRS and CDR2 is YFSETQ in the germline V gene. The CDR3 bases are TGCGCCAGCAGGGCGGGGAGCCCTTCGGATGAGCAGTTCTTC. Its translation is CASRAGSPSDEQFF. Full variable domain (missing parts from reference TRBV5-1 and TRBJ2-1): KAGVTQTPRYLIKTRGQQVTLSCSPISGHRSVSWYQQTPGQGLQFLFEYFSETQRNKGNFPGRFSGRQFSNSRSEMNVSTLELGDSALYLCASRAGSPSDEQFFGPGTRLTVL.

This chain uses TRBV19 with TRBJ2-7; D call uncertain. V lost 7 bases and J 4 bases, leaving 17 bases between the germline ends. Germline values: CDR1 LNHDA, CDR2 SQIVND (reference sequence). The CDR3 is 14 amino acids. The CDR3 nucleotides are TGTGCCAGTACTCCAACCACACTACCTTACGAGCAGTACTTC. Translation gives CASTPTTLPYEQYF.

The rearrangement uses TRBV27 and TRBJ1-4; 10 bases align to TRBD1. The ends lost 2 bases at V and 7 bases at J; junction bases unmatched: 1. Per germline, CDR1 MNHEY and CDR2 SMNVEV (reference sequence). CDR3 size: 14 residues. In nucleotides, the CDR3 is TGTGCCAGCAGTTTACGGGACAGGGGTGAAAAACTGTTTTTT. It codes for CASSLRDRGEKLFF.

The chain recombines TRBV6-1 with TRBJ2-1, with 9 bases aligning to TRBD1. V lost 1 base, J lost 2 bases, and 0 bases stayed unmatched. This CDR3 is built from 15 residues. Germline CDR1 and CDR2: MNHNS and SASEGT. CDR3 loop: CASSEGQGAYNEQFF. CDR3 bases: TGTGCCAGCAGTGAAGGACAGGGGGCCTACAATGAGCAGTTCTTC.

This chain links TRBV10-3 with TRBJ1-2; D is ambiguous. V shed 3 bases and J shed 4 bases, with 18 bases lying between them. This CDR3 is built from 16 residues. The germline gives CDR1 ENHRY, CDR2 SYGVKD. The DNA of the CDR3 is TGTGCCATCAGTGAATCACTCTCAGAGAAGCTCTATGGCTACACCTTC. As protein: CAISESLSEKLYGYTF.

In this sample, this clone turned up once. The CDR3 here is CASSLQFSAGTANTEAFF. DNA of the CDR3: TGCGCCAGCAGCTTGCAGTTTTCCGCCGGGACAGCGAACACTGAAGCTTTCTTT. The chain combines TRBV5-1 with TRBJ1-1; 7 bases match TRBD1. The CDR3 has 18 amino acids. Trimming cost V 1 base and J 1 base; bases outside gene matches: 13. Germline V gene sequence: CDR1 SGHRS, CDR2 YFSETQ.